The rows below give T cell receptor beta chains drawn from one sample of a study of cytotoxic CD8 clonotypes in ibrutinib-treated CLL. Sequencing used immunoSEQ multiplex PCR; TCRdb keeps in-frame clones, though not all of them. The repertoire holds tens of thousands of clones, with approximately 50% as singletons. Specimen: PBMCs, collected at disease progression, from a patient treated with ibrutinib. These receptors all stem from a human donor with chronic lymphocytic leukemia. Each CDR3 is given with its conserved first and last residue. The order of the fields is V gene, J gene, clone size, D gene, CDR3 protein, CDR3 DNA. D genes are given only for firm matches. Not all rows give a size; the values are once, few, many and, for expanded clones, a class.

V gene: TRBV6-5; J gene: TRBJ1-2; clone size: .; D gene: .; CDR3 protein: CASSASRLANYGYTF; CDR3 DNA: TGTGCCAGCAGCGCCTCCCGGTTAGCTAACTATGGCTACACCTTC
V gene: TRBV27; J gene: TRBJ2-7; clone size: .; D gene: TRBD2; CDR3 protein: CASSLLAGGQTYEQYF; CDR3 DNA: TGTGCCAGCAGTTTACTAGCGGGAGGACAGACCTACGAGCAGTACTTC
V gene: TRBV18; J gene: TRBJ2-7; clone size: .; D gene: .; CDR3 protein: CASSPPRALSYEQYF; CDR3 DNA: TGTGCCAGCTCACCGCCGAGGGCCCTCTCCTACGAGCAGTACTTC
V gene: TRBV4-2; J gene: TRBJ1-5; clone size: .; D gene: .; CDR3 protein: CASSQEGQGGQPQHF; CDR3 DNA: TGTGCCAGCAGCCAAGAAGGCCAGGGTGGCCAGCCCCAGCATTTT
V gene: TRBV27; J gene: TRBJ2-1; clone size: .; D gene: .; CDR3 protein: CASRHRQASSYNEQFF; CDR3 DNA: TGTGCCAGCAGACATCGACAGGCGAGCTCCTACAATGAGCAGTTCTTC
V gene: TRBV28; J gene: TRBJ1-1; clone size: .; D gene: .; CDR3 protein: CASSSPDTEAFF; CDR3 DNA: TGTGCCAGCAGTTCTCCGGACACTGAAGCTTTCTTT
V gene: TRBV4-1; J gene: TRBJ2-5; clone size: once; D gene: .; CDR3 protein: CASSLGGARETQYF; CDR3 DNA: TGCGCCAGCAGCCTTGGCGGGGCCAGGGAGACCCAGTACTTC
V gene: TRBV21-1; J gene: TRBJ2-6; clone size: .; D gene: .; CDR3 protein: CASSAAQGPHVLTF; CDR3 DNA: TGTGCCAGCAGCGCCGCACAGGGACCGCACGTCCTGACTTTC
V gene: TRBV4-1; J gene: TRBJ2-1; clone size: .; D gene: TRBD2; CDR3 protein: CASSQGSGGYNEQFF; CDR3 DNA: TGCGCCAGCAGCCAAGGTAGCGGGGGTTACAATGAGCAGTTCTTC
V gene: TRBV10-3; J gene: TRBJ2-3; clone size: few; D gene: TRBD2; CDR3 protein: CAIIAGGSTDTQYF; CDR3 DNA: TGTGCCATAATAGCGGGAGGCAGCACAGATACGCAGTATTTT
V gene: TRBV5-5; J gene: TRBJ2-2; clone size: .; D gene: .; CDR3 protein: CASSLGPYTGELFF; CDR3 DNA: TGTGCCAGCAGCCTCGGACCGTACACCGGGGAGCTGTTTTTT
V gene: TRBV28; J gene: TRBJ1-6; clone size: .; D gene: TRBD1; CDR3 protein: CASGGDRGASPLHF; CDR3 DNA: TGTGCCAGCGGGGGGGACAGGGGGGCTTCACCCCTCCACTTT
V gene: TRBV9; J gene: TRBJ2-3; clone size: .; D gene: .; CDR3 protein: CASSPRAELSTDTQYF; CDR3 DNA: TGTGCCAGCAGCCCCAGGGCCGAGCTAAGCACAGATACGCAGTATTTT
V gene: TRBV18; J gene: TRBJ2-2; clone size: .; D gene: .; CDR3 protein: CASSPPIRGNTGELFF; CDR3 DNA: TGTGCCAGCTCACCACCGATCAGGGGAAACACCGGGGAGCTGTTTTTT
V gene: TRBV5-4; J gene: TRBJ2-5; clone size: once; D gene: .; CDR3 protein: CASSLTGNQETQYF; CDR3 DNA: TGTGCCAGCAGCTTGACCGGGAATCAAGAGACCCAGTACTTC
V gene: TRBV15; J gene: TRBJ2-3; clone size: .; D gene: TRBD1; CDR3 protein: CATSWGQGADTQYF; CDR3 DNA: TGTGCCACCAGCTGGGGACAGGGAGCAGATACGCAGTATTTT
V gene: TRBV9; J gene: TRBJ2-1; clone size: .; D gene: TRBD2; CDR3 protein: CASSVGLAGAFNEQFF; CDR3 DNA: TGTGCCAGCAGCGTAGGACTAGCGGGGGCCTTCAATGAGCAGTTCTTC
V gene: TRBV5-1; J gene: TRBJ1-4; clone size: few; D gene: .; CDR3 protein: CASSLGAGAATNEKLFF; CDR3 DNA: TGCGCCAGCAGCTTGGGGGCAGGGGCAGCAACTAATGAAAAACTGTTTTTT
V gene: TRBV19; J gene: TRBJ2-7; clone size: once; D gene: TRBD2; CDR3 protein: CASSIGLAREQYF; CDR3 DNA: TGTGCCAGTAGTATAGGACTAGCGAGAGAGCAGTACTTC
V gene: TRBV11-2; J gene: TRBJ2-7; clone size: .; D gene: .; CDR3 protein: CASSLDLGHSYEQYF; CDR3 DNA: TGTGCCAGCAGCTTAGACTTGGGGCACTCCTACGAGCAGTACTTC
V gene: TRBV5-1; J gene: TRBJ1-1; clone size: few; D gene: .; CDR3 protein: CASSLSQGRPEAFF; CDR3 DNA: TGCGCCAGCAGCTTGTCGCAGGGGAGACCTGAAGCTTTCTTT
V gene: TRBV14; J gene: TRBJ1-1; clone size: few; D gene: .; CDR3 protein: CASSQVTLNTEAFF; CDR3 DNA: TGTGCCAGCAGCCAAGTAACTTTGAACACTGAAGCTTTCTTT
V gene: TRBV10-3; J gene: TRBJ2-1; clone size: .; D gene: TRBD2; CDR3 protein: CAILAGETNEQFF; CDR3 DNA: TGTGCCATCCTGGCGGGGGAAACCAATGAGCAGTTCTTC
V gene: TRBV18; J gene: TRBJ2-2; clone size: .; D gene: .; CDR3 protein: CASSSPASENTGELFF; CDR3 DNA: TGTGCCAGCTCATCGCCGGCTAGCGAGAACACCGGGGAGCTGTTTTTT
V gene: TRBV9; J gene: TRBJ1-3; clone size: medium-sized; D gene: TRBD1; CDR3 protein: CASSVGDSIGNTIYF; CDR3 DNA: TGTGCCAGCAGCGTAGGGGACAGTATAGGAAACACCATATATTTT
V gene: TRBV7-9; J gene: TRBJ1-2; clone size: once; D gene: .; CDR3 protein: CASSNYDRLNYGYTF; CDR3 DNA: TGTGCCAGCAGCAACTACGACAGGCTGAACTATGGCTACACCTTC
V gene: TRBV30; J gene: TRBJ1-2; clone size: .; D gene: .; CDR3 protein: CAWSGGGTSYYGYTF; CDR3 DNA: TGTGCCTGGAGTGGGGGGGGTACCTCATACTATGGCTACACCTTC
V gene: TRBV7-2; J gene: TRBJ2-2; clone size: .; D gene: .; CDR3 protein: CASSPQGRVELFF; CDR3 DNA: TGTGCCAGCAGTCCTCAGGGGAGAGTGGAGCTGTTTTTT
V gene: TRBV11-1; J gene: TRBJ2-1; clone size: few; D gene: TRBD2; CDR3 protein: CASSTGLAGAEQFF; CDR3 DNA: TGTGCCAGCAGCACGGGACTAGCGGGAGCTGAGCAGTTCTTC
V gene: TRBV9; J gene: TRBJ1-1; clone size: .; D gene: .; CDR3 protein: CASSVVPVGGVNTEAFF; CDR3 DNA: TGTGCCAGCAGCGTAGTACCCGTTGGGGGCGTCAACACTGAAGCTTTCTTT
V gene: TRBV5-1; J gene: TRBJ2-7; clone size: .; D gene: .; CDR3 protein: CASSKDPYGEQYF; CDR3 DNA: TGCGCCAGCAGCAAGGACCCTTATGGGGAGCAGTACTTC
V gene: TRBV4-3; J gene: TRBJ1-2; clone size: few; D gene: .; CDR3 protein: CASSLTRQGPSGYTF; CDR3 DNA: TGCGCCAGCAGCCTCACAAGACAAGGACCGTCGGGCTACACCTTC
V gene: TRBV28; J gene: TRBJ2-7; clone size: .; D gene: .; CDR3 protein: CASSFPHSHEQYF; CDR3 DNA: TGTGCCAGCAGTTTTCCGCATAGCCACGAGCAGTACTTC
V gene: TRBV29-1; J gene: TRBJ2-2; clone size: .; D gene: .; CDR3 protein: CSVPGTPNTGELFF; CDR3 DNA: TGCAGCGTCCCCGGGACGCCGAACACCGGGGAGCTGTTTTTT
V gene: TRBV7-2; J gene: TRBJ2-2; clone size: few; D gene: .; CDR3 protein: CASTHKPVGRGTGELFF; CDR3 DNA: TGTGCCAGCACCCACAAGCCCGTAGGGCGAGGCACCGGGGAGCTGTTTTTT
V gene: TRBV28; J gene: TRBJ2-7; clone size: few; D gene: TRBD1; CDR3 protein: CASSDLRTGGPYEQYF; CDR3 DNA: TGTGCCAGCAGTGACCTTCGGACAGGGGGCCCCTACGAGCAGTACTTC
V gene: TRBV9; J gene: TRBJ1-2; clone size: .; D gene: .; CDR3 protein: CASSAEQGAHYGYTF; CDR3 DNA: TGTGCCAGCAGCGCCGAGCAGGGCGCTCACTATGGCTACACCTTC
V gene: TRBV25-1; J gene: TRBJ2-7; clone size: few; D gene: .; CDR3 protein: CASSVAAGEQYF; CDR3 DNA: TGTGCCAGCAGTGTGGCGGCGGGGGAGCAGTACTTC
V gene: TRBV19; J gene: TRBJ1-4; clone size: .; D gene: .; CDR3 protein: CASSTTGRATNEKLFF; CDR3 DNA: TGTGCCAGTAGCACAACAGGGAGGGCAACTAATGAAAAACTGTTTTTT
V gene: TRBV19; J gene: TRBJ1-5; clone size: .; D gene: TRBD1; CDR3 protein: CASSSKGQFNQPQHF; CDR3 DNA: TGTGCCAGTAGTTCTAAGGGACAGTTCAATCAGCCCCAGCATTTT
V gene: TRBV2; J gene: TRBJ1-5; clone size: few; D gene: TRBD1; CDR3 protein: CASSEVLGQQPQHF; CDR3 DNA: TGTGCCAGCAGCGAAGTCCTGGGACAGCAGCCCCAGCATTTT
V gene: TRBV11-2; J gene: TRBJ2-7; clone size: .; D gene: TRBD2; CDR3 protein: CASSLGGSSYEQYF; CDR3 DNA: TGTGCCAGCAGCTTAGGCGGGAGCTCCTACGAGCAGTACTTC
V gene: TRBV18; J gene: TRBJ2-1; clone size: .; D gene: TRBD1; CDR3 protein: CASSPPGQGLRLGPNEQFF; CDR3 DNA: TGTGCCAGCTCACCACCGGGACAGGGACTACGACTTGGGCCCAATGAGCAGTTCTTC
V gene: TRBV11-3; J gene: TRBJ2-3; clone size: .; D gene: .; CDR3 protein: CASSLGTDTQYF; CDR3 DNA: TGTGCCAGCAGCTTGGGCACAGATACGCAGTATTTT
V gene: TRBV28; J gene: TRBJ1-4; clone size: .; D gene: .; CDR3 protein: CASSLIGREKLFF; CDR3 DNA: TGTGCCAGCAGTTTAATTGGGAGGGAAAAACTGTTTTTT
V gene: TRBV28; J gene: TRBJ2-6; clone size: .; D gene: .; CDR3 protein: CASSILYSTGANVLTF; CDR3 DNA: TGTGCCAGCAGTATTCTCTACAGCACTGGGGCCAACGTCCTGACTTTC